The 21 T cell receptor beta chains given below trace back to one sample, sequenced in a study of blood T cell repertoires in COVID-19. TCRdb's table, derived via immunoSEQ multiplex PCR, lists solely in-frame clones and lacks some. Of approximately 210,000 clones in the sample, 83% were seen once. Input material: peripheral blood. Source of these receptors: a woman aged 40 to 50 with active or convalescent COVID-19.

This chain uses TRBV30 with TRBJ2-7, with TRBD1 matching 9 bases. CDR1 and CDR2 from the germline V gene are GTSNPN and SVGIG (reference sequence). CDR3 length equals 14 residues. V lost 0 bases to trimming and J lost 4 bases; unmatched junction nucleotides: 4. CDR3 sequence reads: CAWSVSGQGYEQYF. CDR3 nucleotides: TGTGCCTGGAGTGTCTCGGGACAGGGTTACGAGCAGTACTTC. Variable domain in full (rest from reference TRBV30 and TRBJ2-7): SQTIHQWPATLVQPVGSPLSLECTVEGTSNPNLYWYRQAAGRGLQLLFYSVGIGQISSEVPQNLSASRPQDRQFILSSKKLLLSDSGFYLCAWSVSGQGYEQYFGPGTRLTVT.

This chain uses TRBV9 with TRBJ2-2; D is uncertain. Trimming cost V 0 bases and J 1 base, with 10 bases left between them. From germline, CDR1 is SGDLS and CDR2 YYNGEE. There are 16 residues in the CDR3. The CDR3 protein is CASSVDSAGNTGELFF. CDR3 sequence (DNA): TGTGCCAGCAGCGTAGATTCGGCAGGGAACACCGGGGAGCTGTTTTTT. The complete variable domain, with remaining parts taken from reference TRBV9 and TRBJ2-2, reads DSGVTQTPKHLITATGQRVTLRCSPRSGDLSVYWYQQSLDQGLQFLIQYYNGEERAKGNILERFSAQQFPDLHSELNLSSLELGDSALYFCASSVDSAGNTGELFFGEGSRLTVL.

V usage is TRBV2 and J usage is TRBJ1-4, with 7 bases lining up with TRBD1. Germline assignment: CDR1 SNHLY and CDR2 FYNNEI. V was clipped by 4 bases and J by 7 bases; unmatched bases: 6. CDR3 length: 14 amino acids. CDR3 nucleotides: TGTGCCAGCAGTGGCCAGACAGGGACTGAAAAACTGTTTTTT. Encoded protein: CASSGQTGTEKLFF.

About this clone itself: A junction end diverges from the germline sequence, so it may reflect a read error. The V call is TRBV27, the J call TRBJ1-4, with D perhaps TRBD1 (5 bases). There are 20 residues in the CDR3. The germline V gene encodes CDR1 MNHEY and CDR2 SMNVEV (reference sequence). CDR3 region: CASSLRWMGRGECGGEWGIF. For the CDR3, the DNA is TGTGCCAGCAGTTTAAGATGGATGGGGAGGGGAGAATGTGGCGGTGAGTGGGGGATTTTT.

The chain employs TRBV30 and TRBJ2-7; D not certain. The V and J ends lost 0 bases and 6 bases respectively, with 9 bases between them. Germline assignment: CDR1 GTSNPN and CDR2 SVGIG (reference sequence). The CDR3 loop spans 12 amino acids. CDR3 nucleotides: TGTGCCTGGAGTGTACTGGTTGGCGAGCAGTACTTC. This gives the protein CAWSVLVGEQYF.

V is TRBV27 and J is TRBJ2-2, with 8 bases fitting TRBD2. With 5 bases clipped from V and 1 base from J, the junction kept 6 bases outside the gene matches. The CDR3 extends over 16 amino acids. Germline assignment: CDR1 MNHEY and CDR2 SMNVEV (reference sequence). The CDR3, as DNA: TGTGCCAGCAGTCCCCCCCGGGGGGGGAACACCGGGGAGCTGTTTTTT. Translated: CASSPPRGGNTGELFF.

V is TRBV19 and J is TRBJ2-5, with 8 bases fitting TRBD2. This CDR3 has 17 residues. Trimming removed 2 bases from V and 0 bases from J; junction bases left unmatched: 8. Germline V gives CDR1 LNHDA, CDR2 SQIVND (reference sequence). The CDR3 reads CASSISAGARYQETQYF. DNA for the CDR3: TGTGCCAGTAGTATATCAGCGGGGGCCAGGTACCAAGAGACCCAGTACTTC.

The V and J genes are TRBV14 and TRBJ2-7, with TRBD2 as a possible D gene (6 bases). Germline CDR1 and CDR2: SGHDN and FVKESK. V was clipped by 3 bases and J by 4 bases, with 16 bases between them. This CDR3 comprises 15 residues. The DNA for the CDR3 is TGTGCCAGCAGCCAGTCTAGGCCGGGAGCATACGAGCAGTACTTC. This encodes CASSQSRPGAYEQYF.

DNA for the CDR3: TGTGCCAGCAGCTTCATGTCCGAGACCCAGTACTTC. This codes for CASSFMSETQYF. This chain connects TRBV7-6 to TRBJ2-5; D ambiguous. The germline V gene encodes CDR1 SGHVS and CDR2 FNYEAQ. The V end lost 3 bases, the J end lost 5 bases, and 7 bases lay between the germline ends. CDR3 length: 12 residues.

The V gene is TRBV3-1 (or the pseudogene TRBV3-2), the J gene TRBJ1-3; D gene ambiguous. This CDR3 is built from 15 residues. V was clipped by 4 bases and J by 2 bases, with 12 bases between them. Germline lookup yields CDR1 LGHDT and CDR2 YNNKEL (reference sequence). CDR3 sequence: CASSPTIWPGNTIYF. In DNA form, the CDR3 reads TGTGCCAGCAGCCCCACAATTTGGCCTGGAAACACCATATATTTT.

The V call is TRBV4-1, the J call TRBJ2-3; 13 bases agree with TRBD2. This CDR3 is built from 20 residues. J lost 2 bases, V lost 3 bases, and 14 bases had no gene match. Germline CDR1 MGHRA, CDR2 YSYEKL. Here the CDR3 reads CASSQATGLAGEPHTDTQYF. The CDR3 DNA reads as TGCGCCAGCAGCCAGGCTACAGGACTAGCGGGGGAGCCCCACACAGATACGCAGTATTTT.

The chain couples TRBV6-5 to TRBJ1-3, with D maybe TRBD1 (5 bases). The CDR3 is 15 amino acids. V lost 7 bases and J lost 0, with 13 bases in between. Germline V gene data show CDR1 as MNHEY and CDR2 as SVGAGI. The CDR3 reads CASTQGPSSGNTIYF. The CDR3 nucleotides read TGTGCCAGCACCCAGGGCCCGAGCTCTGGAAACACCATATATTTT.

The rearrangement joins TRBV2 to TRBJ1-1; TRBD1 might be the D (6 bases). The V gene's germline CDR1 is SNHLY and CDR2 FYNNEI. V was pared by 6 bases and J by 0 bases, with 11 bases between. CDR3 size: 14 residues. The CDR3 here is CASRWEGVNTEAFF. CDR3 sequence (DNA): TGTGCCAGCAGGTGGGAGGGGGTGAACACTGAAGCTTTCTTT.

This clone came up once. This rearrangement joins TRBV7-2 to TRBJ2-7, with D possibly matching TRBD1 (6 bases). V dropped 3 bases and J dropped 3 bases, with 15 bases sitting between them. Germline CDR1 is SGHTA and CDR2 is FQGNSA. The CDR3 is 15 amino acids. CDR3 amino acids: CASSFVTGTNYEQYF. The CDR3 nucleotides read TGTGCCAGCAGCTTCGTGACAGGTACGAACTACGAGCAGTACTTC.

The chain's CDR3 is CASSIGTVYNSPLHF. The CDR3 DNA reads as TGTGCCAGTAGTATCGGCACAGTCTATAATTCACCCCTCCACTTT. The V gene is TRBV19, the J gene TRBJ1-6; D gene unclear. V gave up 3 bases and J gave up 3 bases, with 9 bases separating them. Germline assignment: CDR1 LNHDA and CDR2 SQIVND (reference sequence). CDR3 length: 15 amino acids.

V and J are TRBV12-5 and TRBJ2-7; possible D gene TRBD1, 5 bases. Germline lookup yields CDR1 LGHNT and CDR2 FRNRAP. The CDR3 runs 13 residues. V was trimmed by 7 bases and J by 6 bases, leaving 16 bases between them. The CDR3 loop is CASAYSQGAEQYF. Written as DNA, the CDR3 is TGTGCTAGTGCTTACAGTCAGGGCGCCGAGCAGTACTTC.

The CDR3 DNA follows: TGTGCCAGCTCACCACCCTCCAGGTCTGACACTGAAGCTTTCTTT. Its protein is CASSPPSRSDTEAFF. The rearrangement uses TRBV18 and TRBJ1-1, with D unclear. Germline V lookup: CDR1 KGHSH, CDR2 LQKENI. V dropped 0 bases and J dropped 3 bases, with 11 bases sitting between them. This CDR3 comprises 15 residues. Based on the CDR3 plus reference TRBV18 and TRBJ1-1, the full variable domain is NAGVMQNPRHLVRRRGQEARLRCSPMKGHSHVYWYRQLPEEGLKFMVYLQKENIIDESGMPKERFSAEFPKEGPSILRIQQVVRGDSAAYFCASSPPSRSDTEAFFGQGTRLTVV.

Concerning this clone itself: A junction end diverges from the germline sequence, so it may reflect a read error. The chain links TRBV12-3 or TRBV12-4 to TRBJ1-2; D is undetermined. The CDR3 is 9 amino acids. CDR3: CASRARGSF. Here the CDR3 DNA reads TGTGCCAGCAGGGCAAGAGGGAGCTTC.

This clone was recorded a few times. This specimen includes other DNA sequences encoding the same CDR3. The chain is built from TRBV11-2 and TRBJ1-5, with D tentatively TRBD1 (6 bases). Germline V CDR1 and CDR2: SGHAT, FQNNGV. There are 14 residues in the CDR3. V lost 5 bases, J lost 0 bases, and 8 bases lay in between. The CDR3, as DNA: TGTGCCAGCAGCCCGGACAGTAGCAATCAGCCCCAGCATTTT. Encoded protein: CASSPDSSNQPQHF.

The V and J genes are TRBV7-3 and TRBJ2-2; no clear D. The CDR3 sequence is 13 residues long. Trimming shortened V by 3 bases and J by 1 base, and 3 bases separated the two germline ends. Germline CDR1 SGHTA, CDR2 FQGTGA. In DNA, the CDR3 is TGTGCCAGCAGCTTTAGGAACACCGGGGAGCTGTTTTTT. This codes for CASSFRNTGELFF.

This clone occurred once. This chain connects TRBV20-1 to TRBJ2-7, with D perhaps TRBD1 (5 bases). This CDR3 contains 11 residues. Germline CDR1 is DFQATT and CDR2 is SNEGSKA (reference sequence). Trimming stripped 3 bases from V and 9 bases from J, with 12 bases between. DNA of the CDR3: TGCAGTGCTAGTCAGGGTCCTGCGCAGTACTTC. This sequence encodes CSASQGPAQYF.